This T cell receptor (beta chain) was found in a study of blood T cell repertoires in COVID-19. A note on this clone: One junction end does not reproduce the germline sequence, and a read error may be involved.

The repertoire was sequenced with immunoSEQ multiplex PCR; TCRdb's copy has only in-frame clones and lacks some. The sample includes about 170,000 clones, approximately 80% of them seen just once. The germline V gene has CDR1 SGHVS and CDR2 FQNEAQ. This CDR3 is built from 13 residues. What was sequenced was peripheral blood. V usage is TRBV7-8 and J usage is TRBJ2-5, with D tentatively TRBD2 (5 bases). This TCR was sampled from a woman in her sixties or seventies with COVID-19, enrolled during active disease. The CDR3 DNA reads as TGTGCCAGCAGGGTGGACTCCCAAGTGACCCAGTACTTC. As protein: CASRVDSQVTQYF. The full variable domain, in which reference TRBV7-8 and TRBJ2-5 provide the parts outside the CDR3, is GAGVSQSPRYKVAKRGQDVALRCDPISGHVSLFWYQQALGQGPEFLTYFQNEAQLDKSGLPSDRFFAERPEGSVSTLKIQRTQQEDSAVYLCASRVDSQVTQYFGPGTRLLVL.